The 3 T cell receptor beta chains below all came from one sample that was sequenced in a study of blood T cell repertoires in COVID-19. The data were produced by immunoSEQ multiplex PCR, yet TCRdb's version contains in-frame clones alone and is incomplete. The sample holds under 300,000 clones, 88% seen once. The specimen was PBMCs or T cells enriched from blood (not recorded which). Receptors originate from a woman aged 30 to 39 who had recovered from COVID-19.

The DNA for the CDR3 is TGTGCCAGCAGGGACACTTATAGGTACCAAGAGACCCAGTACTTC. Translating gives CASRDTYRYQETQYF. This rearrangement joins TRBV28 to TRBJ2-5; D is possibly TRBD1 (5 bases). CDR3 length: 15 amino acids. V was cut by 6 bases and J by 0 bases, with 14 bases left in between. Germline V CDR1 and CDR2: MDHEN, SYDVKM.

J is TRBJ2-1 and V is TRBV27, with 10 nucleotides matching TRBD1. Germline V CDR1 and CDR2: MNHEY, SMNVEV (reference sequence). After removal of 5 bases from V and 5 bases from J, the junction contained 18 bases not matched to a gene. CDR3 size: 19 residues. CDR3 bases: TGTGCCAGCAGTAACCGGGACAGGGGCCTCAGACCGAAAAACAATGAGCAGTTCTTC. Amino acids: CASSNRDRGLRPKNNEQFF.

This rearrangement joins TRBV28 to TRBJ2-7; 7 bases are shared with TRBD2. CDR3 size: 14 residues. Looked up from germline, CDR1 is MDHEN and CDR2 is SYDVKM. V dropped 6 bases and J dropped 2; count of bases not matched to a gene: 7. The DNA of the CDR3 is TGTGCCAGCAGGGGGGGACTACGAGCCTACGAGCAGTACTTC. Translation: CASRGGLRAYEQYF.